This T cell receptor (beta chain) was captured by sequencing in a study of cytomegalovirus exposure and HLA in healthy donors. Assay used: immunoSEQ multiplex PCR; TCRdb lists only in-frame clones, some missing. The data show 100,000 to 150,000 clones, with approximately 94% seen just once and less than 1.5% held by the top ten. Trimming stripped 5 bases from V and 1 base from J, with 14 bases between. The CDR3 length is 15 residues. Germline loops: CDR1 SEHNR, CDR2 FQNEAQ (reference sequence). This chain links TRBV7-9 with TRBJ1-1; D is ambiguous. The material sequenced was PBMCs. This TCR derives from a woman aged 18-30 years in good health and CMV-seronegative. DNA of the CDR3: TGTGCCAGCAGCCCCCCGGAGGGCGCGAACACTGAAGCTTTCTTT. It translates to CASSPPEGANTEAFF.